The rows below give T cell receptor beta chains drawn from one sample of a study of cytomegalovirus exposure and HLA in healthy donors. Sequencing used immunoSEQ multiplex PCR; TCRdb keeps in-frame clones, though not all of them. Among 95,000 to 150,000 clones, 75% to 90% were seen once, and the ten largest hold 2% to 2.5%. The sequenced sample was PBMCs. Receptor source: a man younger than 45 in good health and CMV-seronegative. CDR3s include the opening cysteine and the closing phenylalanine or tryptophan. D genes are given only for firm matches. Expanded clones get a size class; other rows say once, few or many, or leave the size out.

CDR3 length	J gene	D gene	clone size	V gene	CDR3 protein	CDR3 DNA
14	TRBJ2-3	TRBD2	-	TRBV9	CASSPQTSGGTQYF	TGTGCCAGCAGCCCTCAGACTAGCGGGGGAACGCAGTATTTT
14	TRBJ2-7	TRBD2	few	TRBV19	CASRLAGDTYEQYF	TGTGCCAGTAGGCTAGCGGGGGACACCTACGAGCAGTACTTC
14	TRBJ1-2	-	-	TRBV19	CASIPAPGDYGYTF	TGTGCCAGTATTCCCGCCCCGGGAGACTATGGCTACACCTTC
14	TRBJ1-3	TRBD1	-	TRBV18	CASSPRGQGDTIYF	TGTGCCAGCTCACCAAGAGGACAGGGGGACACCATATATTTT
16	TRBJ2-4	TRBD1	once	TRBV2	CASSPWGQLAKNIQYF	TGTGCCAGCAGCCCGTGGGGACAGTTAGCCAAAAACATTCAGTACTTC
18	TRBJ2-4	TRBD2	-	TRBV7-9	CASSLGRLAGRAKNSQYF	TGTGCCAGCAGCTTAGGTCGACTAGCGGGGCGAGCCAAAAACAGTCAGTACTTC
16	TRBJ2-7	-	-	TRBV6-1	CASSGLVGGAFYEQYF	TGTGCCAGCAGTGGGTTGGTGGGGGGGGCATTTTACGAGCAGTACTTC
11	TRBJ2-3	-	-	TRBV2	CASTVTDTQYF	TGTGCCAGCACCGTCACAGATACGCAGTATTTT
15	TRBJ2-7	TRBD1	-	TRBV2	CASSEGTGTFTEQYF	TGTGCCAGCAGTGAAGGGACAGGGACCTTCACCGAGCAGTACTTC
15	TRBJ2-7	TRBD2	-	TRBV28	CASSPASGGFYEQYF	TGTGCCAGCAGCCCGGCTAGCGGGGGATTCTACGAGCAGTACTTC
13	TRBJ2-2	TRBD2	-	TRBV6-6	CATQEGGAGELFF	TGTGCCACCCAAGAGGGAGGGGCCGGGGAGCTGTTTTTT
14	TRBJ1-6	-	-	TRBV11-2	CASSLEPVFSPLHF	TGTGCCAGCAGCTTAGAGCCAGTCTTTTCACCCCTCCACTTT
14	TRBJ2-1	-	once	TRBV13	CASSSRGSYNEQFF	TGTGCCAGCAGCTCACGGGGGAGCTACAATGAGCAGTTCTTC
16	TRBJ2-3	-	-	TRBV9	CASSVAGSSSTDMQYF	TGTGCCAGCAGCGTAGCGGGGAGCTCTAGCACAGATATGCAGTATTTT
16	TRBJ2-6	-	-	TRBV5-6	CASSLVSDSGANVLTF	TGTGCCAGCAGCTTGGTGAGCGACTCTGGGGCCAACGTCCTGACTTTC
12	TRBJ1-1	-	-	TRBV2	CASSEGEGEAFF	TGTGCCAGCAGTGAAGGGGAGGGAGAAGCTTTCTTT
15	TRBJ1-2	-	few	TRBV19	CASSIDGGPASGYTF	TGTGCCAGTAGTATAGACGGGGGGCCGGCATCAGGCTACACCTTC
14	TRBJ2-7	TRBD1	-	TRBV5-1	CASSLDRGPYEQYF	TGCGCCAGCAGCTTGGACAGGGGGCCTTACGAGCAGTACTTC
14	TRBJ1-1	-	-	TRBV4-1	CASSQVQGTTEAFF	TGCGCCAGCAGCCAAGTGCAGGGAACCACTGAAGCTTTCTTT
14	TRBJ1-2	-	few	TRBV7-2	CASSPLGVAAGYTF	TGTGCCAGCAGCCCCCTCGGGGTAGCAGCGGGCTACACCTTC
14	TRBJ2-6	-	-	TRBV30	CAWSLLSGANGLTF	TGTGCCTGGTCCCTTTTATCTGGGGCCAACGGCCTGACTTTC
15	TRBJ2-7	TRBD1	-	TRBV5-1	CASSLGGTASYEQYF	TGCGCCAGCAGCTTGGGAGGGACAGCCTCCTACGAGCAGTACTTC
16	TRBJ2-3	TRBD2	-	TRBV15	CATSMGLATSTDTQYF	TGTGCCACCAGCATGGGACTAGCTACTAGCACAGATACGCAGTATTTT
15	TRBJ1-4	-	-	TRBV2	CASSEVRGARKKLFF	TGTGCCAGCAGTGAAGTTCGGGGGGCGCGGAAAAAACTGTTTTTT
18	TRBJ1-4	TRBD1	once	TRBV7-8	CASSWTRDRGSTNEKLFF	TGTGCCAGCAGCTGGACCCGGGACAGGGGTTCAACTAATGAAAAACTGTTTTTT
16	TRBJ1-1	-	once	TRBV6-1	CASSVKRPSIGTEAFF	TGTGCCAGCAGTGTCAAGCGGCCCTCAATAGGCACGGAAGCTTTCTTT
14	TRBJ2-7	TRBD1	-	TRBV5-1	CASSLRQGVHEQYF	TGCGCCAGCAGCTTGCGGCAGGGGGTCCACGAGCAGTACTTC
13	TRBJ2-1	-	-	TRBV30	CAWSRDIYGEQFF	TGTGCCTGGAGTCGGGACATCTACGGTGAGCAGTTCTTC
16	TRBJ2-2	-	-	TRBV5-1	CASRDTPLQGSGELFF	TGCGCCAGCAGGGATACGCCGCTACAGGGTTCCGGGGAGCTGTTTTTT
16	TRBJ2-5	-	-	TRBV28	CASSLEGATLQETQYF	TGTGCCAGCAGTTTGGAAGGGGCAACCCTCCAAGAGACCCAGTACTTC
12	TRBJ2-7	-	-	TRBV29-1	CSVEDDRYEQYF	TGCAGCGTTGAAGACGACAGGTACGAGCAGTACTTC
15	TRBJ2-7	TRBD2	-	TRBV28	CASSRTSGGSYEQYF	TGTGCCAGCAGCCGTACTAGCGGGGGGTCCTACGAGCAGTACTTC
11	TRBJ1-1	-	-	TRBV27	CASQGNTEAFF	TGTGCCAGCCAGGGAAACACTGAAGCTTTCTTT
16	TRBJ1-5	-	-	TRBV18	CASSPGIGYSNQPQHF	TGTGCCAGCTCACCCGGGATCGGGTATAGCAATCAGCCCCAGCATTTT
13	TRBJ2-5	-	-	TRBV7-2	CASSLTGEKTQYF	TGTGCCAGCAGCTTAACGGGGGAAAAGACCCAGTACTTC
14	TRBJ2-7	TRBD1	-	TRBV6-5	CASSEGDSSYEQYF	TGTGCCAGCAGTGAAGGGGACAGCTCCTACGAGCAGTACTTC
15	TRBJ1-2	-	-	TRBV6-5	CASRIQGLGDYGYTF	TGTGCCAGCAGAATACAGGGCCTGGGGGACTATGGCTACACCTTC
15	TRBJ2-5	TRBD1	few	TRBV13	CASSFRTGEEETQYF	TGTGCCAGCAGCTTCCGGACAGGGGAGGAAGAGACCCAGTACTTC
14	TRBJ1-1	-	-	TRBV19	CASSPTTGNTEAFF	TGTGCCAGTAGTCCTACGACAGGGAACACTGAAGCTTTCTTT
15	TRBJ1-6	TRBD1	-	TRBV7-2	CASSFNRGGDSPLHF	TGTGCCAGCAGCTTTAACAGGGGAGGAGATTCACCCCTCCACTTT
14	TRBJ2-7	-	-	TRBV5-1	CASSFTGLTYEQYF	TGCGCCAGCAGCTTTACAGGGTTGACCTACGAGCAGTACTTC
13	TRBJ1-2	-	-	TRBV5-4	CASSFQGREGYTF	TGTGCCAGCAGCTTCCAGGGTAGAGAAGGCTACACCTTC
15	TRBJ2-3	-	-	TRBV4-1	CASSQVETSTDTQYF	TGCGCCAGCAGCCAAGTCGAGACTAGCACAGATACGCAGTATTTT
15	TRBJ1-2	-	-	TRBV4-3	CASSQGGGRNYGYTF	TGCGCCAGCAGCCAAGGGGGCGGGAGAAACTATGGCTACACCTTC
16	TRBJ2-1	-	-	TRBV9	CASSVLSTEIYNEQFF	TGTGCCAGCAGCGTCCTATCGACAGAGATATACAATGAGCAGTTCTTC
12	TRBJ1-2	-	-	TRBV28	CASRTPTESMKF	TGTGCCAGCAGAACCCCGACAGAATCCATGAAATTC
16	TRBJ1-5	-	few	TRBV28	CASSSHLARGNQPQHF	TGTGCCAGCAGCTCTCACCTGGCTAGAGGCAATCAGCCCCAGCATTTT
18	TRBJ1-1	-	-	TRBV5-5	CASSKYRSVIPMNTEAFF	TGTGCCAGCAGCAAGTATAGGAGCGTTATCCCCATGAACACTGAAGCTTTCTTT
14	TRBJ2-5	TRBD1	few	TRBV7-9	CASSLVGQYETQYF	TGTGCCAGCAGCTTAGTGGGACAGTACGAGACCCAGTACTTC
15	TRBJ2-7	-	-	TRBV7-9	CASSLPGTSSYEQYF	TGTGCCAGCAGCTTACCCGGGACTTCCTCCTACGAGCAGTACTTC
15	TRBJ2-3	TRBD1	-	TRBV6-4	CASSDATGGIDTQYF	TGTGCCAGCAGTGACGCGACAGGGGGCATCGATACGCAGTATTTT
15	TRBJ1-3	-	-	TRBV19	CASSIAVLSGNTIYF	TGTGCCAGTAGTATAGCGGTCCTCTCTGGAAACACCATATATTTT